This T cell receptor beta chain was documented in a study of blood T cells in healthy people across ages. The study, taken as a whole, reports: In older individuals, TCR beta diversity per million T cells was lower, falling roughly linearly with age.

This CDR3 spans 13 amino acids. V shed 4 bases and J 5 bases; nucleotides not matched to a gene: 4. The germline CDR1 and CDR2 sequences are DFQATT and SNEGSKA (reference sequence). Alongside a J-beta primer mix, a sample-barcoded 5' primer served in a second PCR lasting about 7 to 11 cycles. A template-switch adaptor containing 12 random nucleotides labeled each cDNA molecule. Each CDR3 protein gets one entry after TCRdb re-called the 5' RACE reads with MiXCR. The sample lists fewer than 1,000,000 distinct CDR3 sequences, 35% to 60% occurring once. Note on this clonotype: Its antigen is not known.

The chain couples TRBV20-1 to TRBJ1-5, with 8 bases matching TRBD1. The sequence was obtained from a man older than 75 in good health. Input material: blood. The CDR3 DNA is TGCAGTGCTACCCCGACAGGGGATCAGCCCCAGCATTTT. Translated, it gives CSATPTGDQPQHF.